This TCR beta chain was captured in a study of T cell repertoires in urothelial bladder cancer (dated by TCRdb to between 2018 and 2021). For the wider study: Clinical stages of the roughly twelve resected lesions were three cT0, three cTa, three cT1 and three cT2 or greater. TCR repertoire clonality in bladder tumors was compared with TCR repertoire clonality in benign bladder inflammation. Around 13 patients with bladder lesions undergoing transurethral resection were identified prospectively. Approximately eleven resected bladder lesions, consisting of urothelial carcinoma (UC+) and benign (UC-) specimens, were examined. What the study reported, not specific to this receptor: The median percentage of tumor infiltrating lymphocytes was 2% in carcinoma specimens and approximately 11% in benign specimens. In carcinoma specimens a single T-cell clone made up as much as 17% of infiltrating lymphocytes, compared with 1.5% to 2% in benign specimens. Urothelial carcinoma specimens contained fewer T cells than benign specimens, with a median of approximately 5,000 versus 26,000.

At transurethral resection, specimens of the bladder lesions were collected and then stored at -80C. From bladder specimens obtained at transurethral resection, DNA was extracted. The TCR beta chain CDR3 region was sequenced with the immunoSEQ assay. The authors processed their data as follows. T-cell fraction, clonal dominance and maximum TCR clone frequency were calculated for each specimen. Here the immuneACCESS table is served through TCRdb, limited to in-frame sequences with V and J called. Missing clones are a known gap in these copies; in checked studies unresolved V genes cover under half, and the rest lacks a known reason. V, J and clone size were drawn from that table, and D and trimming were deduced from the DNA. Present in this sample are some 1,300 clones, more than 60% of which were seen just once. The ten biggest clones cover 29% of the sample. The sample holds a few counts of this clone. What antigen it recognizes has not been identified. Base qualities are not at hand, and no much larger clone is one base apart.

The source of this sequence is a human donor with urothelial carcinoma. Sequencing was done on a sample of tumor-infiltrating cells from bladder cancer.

CDR3 region: CASSHESSPLHF. The DNA reads TGTGCCAGCTCACACGAGAGCTCACCCCTCCACTTT. The sequence is built from TRBV18 and TRBJ1-6; the D gene is not confidently resolved. The germline V gene provides CDR1 KGHSH and CDR2 LQKENI. From its cysteine to its phenylalanine, the CDR3 spans 12 amino acids. Kept here is only the CDR3 DNA, which spans 36 bases and is read in frame from base 1. V was cut back by 4 bases and J by 10 bases, leaving a gap of 8 bases between them.